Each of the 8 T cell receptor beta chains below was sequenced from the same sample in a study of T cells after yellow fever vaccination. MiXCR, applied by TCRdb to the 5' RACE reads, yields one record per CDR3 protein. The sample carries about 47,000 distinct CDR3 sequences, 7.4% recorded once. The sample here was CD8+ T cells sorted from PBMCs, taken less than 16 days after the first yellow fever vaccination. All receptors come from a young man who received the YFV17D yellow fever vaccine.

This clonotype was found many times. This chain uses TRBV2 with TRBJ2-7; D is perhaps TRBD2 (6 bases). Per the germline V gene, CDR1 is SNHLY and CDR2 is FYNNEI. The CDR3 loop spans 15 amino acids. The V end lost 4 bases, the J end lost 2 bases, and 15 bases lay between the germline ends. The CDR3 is CASSVLEGEAYEQYV. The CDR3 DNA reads TGTGCCAGCAGTGTCTTGGAGGGCGAGGCCTACGAGCAGTACGTC.

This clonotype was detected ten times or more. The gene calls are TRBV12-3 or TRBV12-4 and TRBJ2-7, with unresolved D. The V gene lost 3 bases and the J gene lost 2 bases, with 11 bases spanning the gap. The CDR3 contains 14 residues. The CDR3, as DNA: TGTGCCAGCAGTTTGGCGGACGGAGCCTACGAGCAGTACGTC. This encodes CASSLADGAYEQYV.

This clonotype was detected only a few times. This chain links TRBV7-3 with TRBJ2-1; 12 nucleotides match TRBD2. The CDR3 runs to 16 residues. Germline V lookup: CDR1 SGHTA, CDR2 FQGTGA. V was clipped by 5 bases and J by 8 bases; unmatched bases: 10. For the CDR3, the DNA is TGTGCCAGCAGCCCCGGGGGGGGACTAGCGGGCCATGAGCAGTTCTTC. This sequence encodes CASSPGGGLAGHEQFF.

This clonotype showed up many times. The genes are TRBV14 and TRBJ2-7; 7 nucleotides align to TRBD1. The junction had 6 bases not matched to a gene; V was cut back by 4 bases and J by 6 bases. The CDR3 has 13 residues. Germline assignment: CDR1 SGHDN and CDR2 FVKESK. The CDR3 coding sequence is TGTGCCAGCAGCCTGACAGGGCGCGGCGAGCAGTACGTC. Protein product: CASSLTGRGEQYV.

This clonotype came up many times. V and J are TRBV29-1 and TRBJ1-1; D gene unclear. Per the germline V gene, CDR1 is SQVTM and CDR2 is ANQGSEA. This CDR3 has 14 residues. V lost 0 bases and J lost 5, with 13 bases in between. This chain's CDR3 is CSVEESGVRTEAFF. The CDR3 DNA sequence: TGCAGCGTTGAAGAAAGCGGGGTTCGGACTGAAGCTTTCTTT.

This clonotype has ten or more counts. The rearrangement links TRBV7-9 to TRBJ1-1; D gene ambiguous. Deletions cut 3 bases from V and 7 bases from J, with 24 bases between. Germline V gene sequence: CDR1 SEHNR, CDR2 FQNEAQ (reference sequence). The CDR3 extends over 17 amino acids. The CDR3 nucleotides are TGTGCCAGCAGCTTTCTCATTGGTGGGGAAAAAGCGGGTGAAGCTTTCTTT. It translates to CASSFLIGGEKAGEAFF.

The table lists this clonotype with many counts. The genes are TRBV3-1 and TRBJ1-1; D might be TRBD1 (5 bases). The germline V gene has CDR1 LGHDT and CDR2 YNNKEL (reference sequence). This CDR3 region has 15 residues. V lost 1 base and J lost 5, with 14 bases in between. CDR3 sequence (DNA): TGTGCCAGCAGCCAAGTAGGAGGGGCTCGGACTGAAGCTTTCTTT. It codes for CASSQVGGARTEAFF.

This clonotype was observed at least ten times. CDR3 DNA sequence: TGTGCCACCAGCAGGGGGGAGGGGACGCAGTATTTT. Residues: CATSRGEGTQYF. The V call is TRBV15, the J call TRBJ2-3; 7 bases are a match to TRBD2. The CDR3 is 12 residues long. Germline V gene sequence: CDR1 LNHNV, CDR2 YYDKDF (reference sequence). Germline trimming cut 3 bases from V and 9 bases from J; bases unmatched to any gene: 3.